Shown below are 2 T cell receptor beta chains from a single sample sequenced in a study of T cell clonality in common variable immunodeficiency. Notes on the study in general: In common variable immunodeficiency, TCR beta chains reportedly carried fewer deletions and N-nucleotide insertions.

Antigens for these TCRs are unknown. Libraries were prepared by immunoSEQ multiplex PCR; TCRdb keeps only in-frame clonotypes and omits some of them. Observed in the sample are about 28,000 clones, none of them singletons. Material for sequencing was peripheral blood mononuclear cells. The receptors originated from a human donor with common variable immunodeficiency.

The table lists this clone with a few counts. From the germline J gene comes the end of the CDR3, since the read stops 3 residues before it. V and J are TRBV2 and TRBJ1-1; the match to TRBD1 covers 10 bases. The germline CDR1 and CDR2 sequences are SNHLY and FYNNEI. V gave up 11 bases and J gave up 4 bases; unmatched junction bases: 19. This CDR3 contains 17 residues. The CDR3 protein is CAARGWDRGALPTEAFF. The DNA read from the CDR3 is TGTGCCGCCAGGGGCTGGGACAGGGGCGCGCTCCCCACTGAA.

Many counts were recorded for this clone. The read comes to an end 3 residues before the CDR3 does, leaving the germline J gene to fill in the end. V is TRBV18 and J is TRBJ2-3; tentative D call: TRBD2 (6 bases). V was clipped by 3 bases and J by 0 bases, with 10 bases between them. In germline, CDR1 is KGHSH, CDR2 LQKENI. CDR3 length: 15 residues. CDR3 loop: CASSPLATSTDTQYF. The CDR3 DNA, read in part, is TGTGCCAGCTCACCTCTAGCGACTAGCACAGATACG. Variable domain in full (rest from reference TRBV18 and TRBJ2-3): NAGVMQNPRHLVRRRGQEARLRCSPMKGHSHVYWYRQLPEEGLKFMVYLQKENIIDESGMPKERFSAEFPKEGPSILRIQQVVRGDSAAYFCASSPLATSTDTQYFGPGTRLTVL.